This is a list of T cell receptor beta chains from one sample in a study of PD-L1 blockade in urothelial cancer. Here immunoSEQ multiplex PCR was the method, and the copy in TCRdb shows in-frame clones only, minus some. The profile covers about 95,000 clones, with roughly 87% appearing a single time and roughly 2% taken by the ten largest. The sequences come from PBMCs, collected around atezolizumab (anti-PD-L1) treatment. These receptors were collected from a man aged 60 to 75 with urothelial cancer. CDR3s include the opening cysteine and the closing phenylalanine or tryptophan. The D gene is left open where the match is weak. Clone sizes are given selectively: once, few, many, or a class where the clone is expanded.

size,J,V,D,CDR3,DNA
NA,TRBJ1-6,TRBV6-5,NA,CASSSRDNLHF,TGTGCCAGCAGTTCCCGTGACAACCTCCACTTT
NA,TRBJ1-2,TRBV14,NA,CASSQEPGYGYTF,TGTGCCAGCAGCCAAGAGCCCGGCTATGGCTACACCTTC
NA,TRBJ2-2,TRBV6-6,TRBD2,CACRTSGRTGELFF,TGTGCCTGTAGGACTAGCGGGAGGACCGGGGAGCTGTTTTTT
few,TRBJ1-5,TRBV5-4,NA,CASSLGQDQPQHF,TGTGCCAGCAGCTTGGGACAGGATCAGCCCCAGCATTTT
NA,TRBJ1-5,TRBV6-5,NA,CASSYGWNQPQHF,TGTGCCAGCAGTTACGGCTGGAATCAGCCCCAGCATTTT
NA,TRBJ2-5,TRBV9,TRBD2,CASSASGMYQETQYF,TGTGCCAGCAGCGCTAGCGGTATGTACCAAGAGACCCAGTACTTC
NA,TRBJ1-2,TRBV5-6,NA,CASSFPRGFSSGGYTF,TGTGCCAGCAGCTTCCCGCGGGGTTTCAGCTCGGGGGGCTACACCTTC
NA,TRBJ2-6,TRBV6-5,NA,CASSYSEGSGANVLTF,TGTGCCAGCAGTTACTCGGAGGGCTCTGGGGCCAACGTCCTGACTTTC
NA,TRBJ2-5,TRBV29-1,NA,CSVEEQQETQYF,TGCAGCGTTGAAGAACAGCAAGAGACCCAGTACTTC
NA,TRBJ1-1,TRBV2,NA,CASSGDKGWAEAFF,TGTGCCAGCAGTGGGGACAAGGGTTGGGCTGAAGCTTTCTTT
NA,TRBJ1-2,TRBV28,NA,CASKSRGREGYTF,TGTGCCAGCAAGTCGAGGGGTCGGGAGGGCTACACCTTC
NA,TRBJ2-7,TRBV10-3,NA,CAISERGIGYEQYF,TGTGCCATCAGTGAGCGGGGGATCGGCTACGAGCAGTACTTC
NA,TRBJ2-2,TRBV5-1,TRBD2,CASSFSPSGNTGELFF,TGCGCCAGCAGCTTCTCCCCTAGCGGGAACACCGGGGAGCTGTTTTTT
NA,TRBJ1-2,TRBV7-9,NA,CASSPPGTPNTGYTF,TGTGCCAGCAGCCCACCCGGGACACCAAACACTGGCTACACCTTC
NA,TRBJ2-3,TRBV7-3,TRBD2,CASSYSGGATDTQYF,TGTGCCAGCAGCTACAGCGGGGGGGCCACAGATACGCAGTATTTT